Below, 3 T cell receptor beta chains from the same sample are listed, as sequenced in a study of T cells in Graves' hyperthyroidism and ophthalmopathy. There were TCR beta CDR3 regions amplified from RNA transcripts. HTBI primers were the set used in a first-round RT-PCR of the TCR CDR3. TCRdb reanalysed the multiplex PCR reads using MiXCR and keeps one entry per CDR3 protein. The sample consists of hundreds of thousands of distinct CDR3 sequences, 35% to 55% of them appearing once. What was sequenced was peripheral blood or thyroid tissue (not recorded which). The receptors derive from a woman aged 18-35 years with Graves' hyperthyroidism.

The chain joins TRBV2 to TRBJ1-6; D perhaps matches TRBD1 (6 bases). The V gene lost 6 bases and the J gene lost 10 bases, with 16 bases spanning the gap. The CDR3 consists of 14 residues. Germline V gives CDR1 SNHLY, CDR2 FYNNEI. The CDR3 nucleotides are TGTGCCAGCAGCCAAGGGGGGGGTGGCTCACCCCTCCACTTT. The encoded protein is CASSQGGGGSPLHF.

Concerning this clonotype itself: A single base separates this from a much larger clone, so it may be a read error. V usage is TRBV2 and J usage is TRBJ2-2, with 10 bases lining up with TRBD1. The germline CDR1 and CDR2 sequences are SNHLY and FYNNEI. The CDR3 extends over 15 amino acids. The V segment lost 6 bases and the J segment 2 bases; nucleotides outside the gene matches: 3. The DNA for the CDR3 is TGTGCCAGCAGAGGGACAGGGGATAACACCGGGGAGCTGTTTTTT. The encoded protein is CASRGTGDNTGELFF.

This clonotype is a singleton in its sample. V gene TRBV6-5 combines with J gene TRBJ2-7; 8 bases align to TRBD2. Germline CDR1 is MNHEY and CDR2 is SVGAGI. V lost 2 bases and J lost 4; bases outside the gene matches: 10. The CDR3 is made up of 16 amino acids. The CDR3 here is CASSYGTGGPVYEQYF. In DNA form, the CDR3 reads TGTGCCAGCAGTTACGGGACGGGAGGGCCTGTTTACGAGCAGTACTTC.